The rows below give T cell receptor beta chains drawn from one sample of a study of naive and memory T cell subsets. One entry per CDR3 protein results from TCRdb running MiXCR on the UMI-ligation and nested PCR reads. Of more than 100,000 distinct CDR3 sequences listed, around a third were seen once; the top ten hold 0.8% to 1%. The sample taken for sequencing was central memory CD4+ T cells from blood. The receptors stem from a human donor in good health. CDR3s include the opening cysteine and the closing phenylalanine or tryptophan. Only part of the rows carry a size: once, few, many, or a class if the clone is expanded.

J | V | size | CDR3
TRBJ2-2 | TRBV7-2 | . | CASSLGLGTGGELFF
TRBJ1-2 | TRBV6-5 | few | CASSYSRRDYGYTF
TRBJ1-1 | TRBV30 | . | CAWSSENTEAFF
TRBJ2-3 | TRBV11-3 | few | CASSLLSGGIADTQYF
TRBJ2-1 | TRBV7-6 | few | CASSLDWSYNEQFF
TRBJ2-1 | TRBV7-7 | few | CASSPGQGSSEQFF
TRBJ2-3 | TRBV29-1 | . | CSASKRGHTDTQYF
TRBJ2-7 | TRBV5-6 | few | CASSQDAGEQYF
TRBJ2-4 | TRBV6-5 | few | CASARGRAGDIQYF
TRBJ2-5 | TRBV3-1 | . | CASSPWTSGSETQYF
TRBJ2-7 | TRBV6-2/TRBV6-3 | few | CASSYGASGSYEQYF
TRBJ2-4 | TRBV20-1 | . | CSASRHLGDKNIQYF
TRBJ2-1 | TRBV29-1 | few | CSVALQGNNEQFF
TRBJ2-7 | TRBV6-1 | once | CASTGTSGSYEQYF
TRBJ1-1 | TRBV28 | . | CASSFGRMLKTEAFF
TRBJ1-5 | TRBV24-1 | many | CATSGQGNQPQHF
TRBJ2-7 | TRBV28 | . | CASRSPGPGYEQYF
TRBJ2-3 | TRBV3-1 | . | CASSQGWGTDTQYF
TRBJ1-3 | TRBV7-6 | few | CASSPAGERGNTIYF
TRBJ2-4 | TRBV7-8 | few | CASSLSRAEAKNIQYF
TRBJ2-5 | TRBV7-6 | . | CASSSNGLAGETQYF
TRBJ1-5 | TRBV5-5 | few | CASSLDGSYSNQPQHF
TRBJ1-5 | TRBV6-6 | . | CASSISGDQPQHF
TRBJ2-1 | TRBV9 | . | CASSALLANNEQFF
TRBJ2-1 | TRBV20-1 | . | CSADLALAGVNEQFF
TRBJ2-1 | TRBV2 | . | CASSVRYNEQFF
TRBJ2-3 | TRBV28 | . | CASSFGVGGTDTQYF
TRBJ2-5 | TRBV5-4 | . | CASSPRGEGETQYF
TRBJ1-6 | TRBV7-6 | . | CASSLDVGNSPLHF
TRBJ2-2 | TRBV14 | . | CASSQPIGVGTGELFF
TRBJ2-1 | TRBV20-1 | . | CSARTGVGYNEQFF
TRBJ2-5 | TRBV20-1 | . | CSAVGGETQYF